The 6 T cell receptor beta chains given below trace back to one sample, sequenced in a study of CD8 T cells in ankylosing spondylitis. Notes on the study in general: The study identified a TCR beta motif of several highly homologous variants that appeared characteristic of ankylosing spondylitis blood.

These receptors are not linked to any known antigen. Using its own MiXCR run on the 5' RACE reads, TCRdb lists one record per CDR3 protein. The repertoire holds some 840,000 distinct CDR3 sequences, with 10% to 15% as singletons. Sequencing was done on a sample of blood, either unsorted or a sorted T cell fraction (not recorded which). These receptors were taken from a male donor with ankylosing spondylitis.

The rearrangement joins TRBV4-2 to TRBJ2-7; the D is unclear. Germline CDR1 reads LGHNA; CDR2 reads YNFKEQ. The ends were cut back, 4 bases at V and 3 bases at J, with 19 bases in the middle. The CDR3 runs to 16 residues. The CDR3 protein is CASSPGAMIRSYEQYF. For the CDR3, the DNA is TGTGCCAGCAGCCCCGGAGCAATGATAAGGAGCTACGAGCAGTACTTC.

The table lists this clonotype with a few counts. The V gene is TRBV12-3 or TRBV12-4, the J gene TRBJ1-6; D is unclear. CDR3 length equals 15 residues. Trimming removed 2 bases from V and 0 bases from J, with 5 bases in between. This CDR3 is CASSLKLSYNSPLHF. CDR3 sequence (DNA): TGTGCCAGCAGTTTAAAGCTCTCCTATAATTCACCCCTCCACTTT.

Note on this clonotype: This may stem from a read error, because a much larger clone lies one nucleotide away. The rearrangement uses TRBV12-3 or TRBV12-4 and TRBJ1-2; TRBD1 is a possible D gene (5 bases). CDR3 size: 15 residues. The CDR3: CASSPRWGTNYRYTF. The CDR3 nucleotides are TGTGCCAGCAGTCCGAGGTGGGGGACTAACTATCGCTACACCTTC.

This clonotype was found a few times. This chain uses TRBV6-5 with TRBJ1-2; 7 positions agree with TRBD1. The V gene's germline CDR1 is MNHEY and CDR2 SVGAGI. CDR3 size: 17 residues. V gave up 3 bases and J gave up 2 bases; unmatched junction bases: 12. DNA for the CDR3: TGTGCCAGCAGTTATAACAGGGGAGTGACAGCGAACTATGGCTACACCTTC. Translation gives CASSYNRGVTANYGYTF.

This clonotype was seen a few times. The rearrangement uses TRBV6-5 and TRBJ2-6, with D perhaps TRBD1 or TRBD2 (5 bases each). The CDR3 length is 17 residues. Trimming removed 1 base at V and 4 bases at J, with 14 bases between. Germline lookup yields CDR1 MNHEY and CDR2 SVGAGI. The CDR3 here is CASSYWGTRSGANVLTF. The CDR3 region has the DNA TGTGCCAGCAGTTACTGGGGGACCCGCTCGGGGGCCAACGTCCTGACTTTC.

This clonotype has a handful of counts. This chain connects TRBV5-1 to TRBJ2-1; 13 bases line up with TRBD2. The CDR3 is 16 amino acids. The germline CDR1 and CDR2 sequences are SGHRS and YFSETQ. V shed 4 bases and J 6 bases; nucleotides not matched to a gene: 7. As DNA, the CDR3 is TGCGCCAGCAGCCCGACACTAGCGGGGGGGCCCAATGAGCAGTTCTTC. It specifies CASSPTLAGGPNEQFF.